Listed here are 30 T cell receptor beta chains from one sample, sequenced in a study of metastatic and nonmetastatic thyroid tumors. No patient had received any treatment before thyroid surgery. TCRdb reassembled clones from the PCR reads with MiXCR. This sample has thousands of clones; about a third occur once, and the top ten carry more than 45%. The specimen was adjacent normal tissue. The receptors shown here come from a male donor with papillary thyroid cancer or a benign thyroid nodule (not recorded which). Some clones in this sample may be carry-over from other donors' samples.

This sequence joins TRBV28 and TRBJ1-5, with 10 bases aligning to TRBD1. This CDR3 spans 15 amino acids. Trimming removed 5 bases from V and 3 bases from J; junction bases left unmatched: 4. The germline V gene has CDR1 MDHEN and CDR2 SYDVKM. The CDR3 region is CASSRGQGLNQPQHF. The CDR3 coding sequence is TGTGCCAGCAGTCGGGGACAGGGGCTCAATCAGCCCCAGCATTTT. The complete variable domain, with remaining parts taken from reference TRBV28 and TRBJ1-5, reads DVKVTQSSRYLVKRTGEKVFLECVQDMDHENMFWYRQDPGLGLRLIYFSYDVKMKEKGDIPEGYSVSREKKERFSLILESASTNQTSMYLCASSRGQGLNQPQHFGDGTRLSIL.

The J gene is TRBJ2-7, the V gene TRBV6-1; TRBD1 is a possible D gene (6 bases). The germline V gene has CDR1 MNHNS and CDR2 SASEGT. The V end was cut by 7 bases, the J end by 0 bases, with 13 bases between. The CDR3 length is 14 residues. The CDR3, as DNA: TGTGCCAGCAAAGACAGGCTGATCTCCTACGAGCAGTACTTC. Translated: CASKDRLISYEQYF.

This clone was seen a handful of times. The chain carries TRBV2 and TRBJ2-5; D is possibly TRBD1 (6 bases). The germline V gene has CDR1 SNHLY and CDR2 FYNNEI. V was pared by 7 bases and J by 5 bases, with 11 bases between. The CDR3 runs to 12 residues. The CDR3 DNA reads TGTGCCAGCAAGGGGACATACGAGACCCAGTACTTC. Translating gives CASKGTYETQYF.

The chain carries TRBV10-2 and TRBJ1-2, with 9 bases aligning to TRBD1. Looked up from germline, CDR1 is WSHSY and CDR2 is SAAADI. CDR3 length: 15 amino acids. J lost 6 bases, V lost 0 bases, and 5 bases had no gene match. CDR3 in DNA: TGCGCCAGCAGTGAGTCGAACAGGGGGCTAGATGGCTACACCTTC. Its protein product is CASSESNRGLDGYTF.

This clone is judged medium-sized. The chain joins TRBV12-3 or TRBV12-4 to TRBJ2-7; D possibly corresponds to TRBD1 (5 bases). V gave up 5 bases and J gave up 4 bases, with 9 bases separating them. This CDR3 has 12 amino acids. In nucleotides, the CDR3 is TGTGCCAGCAGTGCCCAGGGATACGAGCAGTACTTC. The encoded protein is CASSAQGYEQYF.

V gene TRBV20-1 combines with J gene TRBJ2-7, with 11 bases that match TRBD2. Germline-derived CDR1 and CDR2 are DFQATT and SNEGSKA (reference sequence). The CDR3 sequence is 15 residues long. The V segment lost 5 bases and the J segment 0 bases; nucleotides outside the gene matches: 6. The DNA for the CDR3 is TGCAGTGCTGATGGGACTAGCGGAATCTCCTACGAGCAGTACTTC. Protein sequence: CSADGTSGISYEQYF.

This chain links TRBV4-1 with TRBJ2-1; D is possibly TRBD1 (5 bases). Germline values: CDR1 MGHRA, CDR2 YSYEKL. With 1 base removed from V and 7 bases from J, the gap between germline ends came to 17 bases. The CDR3 spans 16 residues. CDR3 in DNA: TGCGCCAGCAGCCAAGTTCTGGGGCAGGAGAGAAATGAGCAGTTCTTC. Amino acids: CASSQVLGQERNEQFF.

By share of the sample, this clone is medium-sized. The germline gene is not matched at one end of the junction; a read error may be the cause. The chain is built from TRBV27 and TRBJ2-2; 8 bases fit TRBD2. CDR3 length: 13 residues. Germline V lookup: CDR1 MNHEY, CDR2 SMNVEV (reference sequence). DNA of the CDR3: TGTGCCAGCAGTTCCAGACCCGGGGGGGTGCTGTTTTTT. Protein sequence: CASSSRPGGVLFF.

By share, this clone counts as medium-sized. The chain is built from TRBV18 and TRBJ2-1; TRBD1 is a possible D gene (7 bases). Trimming pared 2 bases from V and 9 bases from J, leaving 17 bases between. CDR3 length: 15 amino acids. Germline V gene data show CDR1 as KGHSH and CDR2 as LQKENI. The CDR3 sequence is CASSPAAGGYGEQFF. CDR3 in DNA: TGTGCCAGCTCACCAGCGGCAGGGGGGTACGGTGAGCAGTTCTTC.

This clone appeared a single time. In the same sample, other DNA sequences code for this CDR3. V is TRBV2 and J is TRBJ1-1; no reliable D call. This CDR3 has 17 residues. The V and J ends lost 5 bases and 3 bases respectively, with 22 bases between them. Germline V gene data show CDR1 as SNHLY and CDR2 as FYNNEI. CDR3 protein: CASSLTREIGVYTEAFF. CDR3 nucleotide sequence: TGTGCCAGCAGTTTAACTCGGGAAATTGGTGTGTACACTGAAGCTTTCTTT.

This clone was detected only a few times. The genes are TRBV28 and TRBJ2-5; 7 bases are a match to TRBD2. Trimming at V came to 5 bases and at J to 5 bases, leaving 17 bases not matched to a gene. The germline gives CDR1 MDHEN, CDR2 SYDVKM. There are 17 residues in the CDR3. The CDR3 DNA reads as TGTGCCAGCAGTAGCGCGGGGGAGGAAGGGGCGGGGGAGACCCAGTACTTC. Translated, it gives CASSSAGEEGAGETQYF.

This chain uses TRBV3-1 with TRBJ2-6; D is unclear. Germline-derived CDR1 and CDR2 are LGHDT and YNNKEL (reference sequence). Trimming took off 1 base at V and 3 bases at J, with 1 base between the two ends. CDR3 length equals 13 residues. The CDR3 DNA is TGTGCCAGCAGCCAAGGTGGGGCCAACGTCCTGACTTTC. Amino acid sequence: CASSQGGANVLTF.

This clone appeared a few times. This chain uses TRBV20-1 with TRBJ1-2; D might be TRBD1 (5 bases). The V end was cut by 0 bases, the J end by 4 bases, with 18 bases between. Germline CDR1 is DFQATT and CDR2 is SNEGSKA (reference sequence). This CDR3 has 16 amino acids. CDR3 DNA sequence: TGCAGTGCTAGAGATCGGGGCAGGCCGGCGGTCTATGGCTACACCTTC. It specifies CSARDRGRPAVYGYTF.

The chain joins TRBV19 to TRBJ2-7; TRBD2 aligns across 8 bases. The V segment lost 5 bases and the J segment 2 bases; nucleotides outside the gene matches: 8. The V gene's germline CDR1 is LNHDA and CDR2 SQIVND (reference sequence). CDR3 length equals 15 residues. CDR3 in DNA: TGTGCCAGTAGTCAACCGGGACTAGGAACCTACGAGCAGTACTTC. It encodes CASSQPGLGTYEQYF.

The chain is built from TRBV7-9 and TRBJ1-1; TRBD1 matches 8 bases. Looked up from germline, CDR1 is SEHNR and CDR2 is FQNEAQ (reference sequence). V lost 5 bases and J lost 1; bases outside the gene matches: 6. The CDR3 spans 15 residues. The DNA of the CDR3 is TGTGCCAGCAGCCCTCCGACAGGGGCGAACACTGAAGCTTTCTTT. It encodes CASSPPTGANTEAFF.

V and J are TRBV30 and TRBJ1-2; 7 bases agree with TRBD1. CDR1 and CDR2 from the germline V gene are GTSNPN and SVGIG (reference sequence). The ends lost 3 bases at V and 1 base at J; junction bases unmatched: 11. The CDR3 spans 16 residues. The CDR3 region has the DNA TGTGCCTGGAGGCGTCTCGGGGACAGCGGTAACTATGGCTACACCTTC. It specifies CAWRRLGDSGNYGYTF.

The gene calls are TRBV20-1 and TRBJ2-1; TRBD1 aligns across 8 bases. With V trimmed by 7 bases and J by 10 bases, 6 bases remained unmatched. The CDR3 is made up of 11 amino acids. Germline assignment: CDR1 DFQATT and CDR2 SNEGSKA (reference sequence). CDR3 nucleotides: TGCAGTGTTTTGGACAGGGACGAGCAGTTCTTC. Its protein product is CSVLDRDEQFF.

There are a few counts of this clone. This chain uses TRBV6-1 with TRBJ2-2; weak D call: TRBD1 (6 bases). This CDR3 comprises 15 residues. Between the trimmed V and J ends, which lost 1 base and 6 bases, there was a span of 12 bases. The germline V gene encodes CDR1 MNHNS and CDR2 SASEGT. The CDR3 spells CASSEVQGMAGELFF. In nucleotides, the CDR3 is TGTGCCAGCAGTGAAGTCCAGGGGATGGCCGGGGAGCTGTTTTTT.

The CDR3 sequence is CASRFTLMNTEAFF. Here the CDR3 DNA reads TGTGCCAGCAGATTTACGCTCATGAACACTGAAGCTTTCTTT. The chain combines TRBV7-2 with TRBJ1-1; no clear D gene. The CDR3 runs to 14 residues. CDR1 and CDR2 (germline): SGHTA, FQGNSA. Trimming removed 6 bases from V and 0 bases from J, with 11 bases in between.

In this sample, this clone turned up a few times. This rearrangement joins TRBV20-1 to TRBJ2-1; 8 positions match TRBD2. The CDR3 totals 14 residues. Germline V CDR1 and CDR2: DFQATT, SNEGSKA (reference sequence). V lost 3 bases, J lost 2 bases, and 3 bases stayed unmatched. The CDR3 is CSASGRAAYNEQFF. CDR3 DNA: TGCAGTGCTAGCGGGAGGGCCGCCTACAATGAGCAGTTCTTC.

This sequence joins TRBV5-6 and TRBJ2-1; D is possibly TRBD2 (5 bases). Trimming stripped 2 bases from V and 12 bases from J, with 18 bases between. This CDR3 has 14 residues. CDR1 SGHDT and CDR2 YYEEEE come from the germline V gene. CDR3 amino acids: CASSFAAERHAQFF. The CDR3 DNA reads as TGTGCCAGCAGCTTCGCCGCGGAGCGGCATGCGCAGTTCTTC. The full variable domain, completed using reference TRBV5-6 and TRBJ2-1, is DAGVTQSPTHLIKTRGQQVTLRCSPKSGHDTVSWYQQALGQGPQFIFQYYEEEERQRGNFPDRFSGHQFPNYSSELNVNALLLGDSALYLCASSFAAERHAQFFGPGTRLTVL.

The CDR3 bases are TGCGCCAGCAGCTTTAGGCAGTACAATGAGCAGTTCTTC. It specifies CASSFRQYNEQFF. The chain joins TRBV5-1 to TRBJ2-1; unclear D gene. Germline values: CDR1 SGHRS, CDR2 YFSETQ. The ends were cut back, 2 bases at V and 4 bases at J, with 7 bases in the middle. The CDR3 runs to 13 residues.

The sample holds a few counts of this clone. The CDR3 sequence: CSALDDRGPFTYEQYF. The CDR3 DNA reads TGCAGTGCTCTAGATGACAGGGGTCCTTTTACCTACGAGCAGTACTTC. This chain uses TRBV20-1 with TRBJ2-7; 8 bases line up with TRBD1. The CDR3 runs to 16 residues. Germline V gene data show CDR1 as DFQATT and CDR2 as SNEGSKA (reference sequence). V lost 5 bases, J lost 2 bases, and 14 bases stayed unmatched.

This chain joins TRBV6-1 and TRBJ1-4; 7 positions agree with TRBD1. J lost 7 bases, V lost 6 bases, and 11 bases had no gene match. In germline, CDR1 is MNHNS, CDR2 SASEGT. The CDR3 is made up of 15 amino acids. The CDR3: CASRLTGAGGEKLFF. The CDR3 nucleotides read TGTGCCAGCAGACTTACAGGGGCTGGTGGTGAAAAACTGTTTTTT.

The chain joins TRBV20-1 to TRBJ2-2; TRBD2 is a possible D gene (6 bases). Deletions cut 4 bases from V and 7 bases from J, with 16 bases between. The germline V gene has CDR1 DFQATT and CDR2 SNEGSKA (reference sequence). This CDR3 is built from 14 residues. The DNA for the CDR3 is TGCAGTGCTAACCCTGTGGGGGGACGCGGGGAGCTGTTTTTT. Translating gives CSANPVGGRGELFF.

This clone was counted between two and nine times. The V and J genes are TRBV29-1 and TRBJ1-4; the D gene is possibly TRBD1 (6 bases). Germline V gives CDR1 SQVTM, CDR2 ANQGSEA. The CDR3 runs to 14 residues. With 4 bases removed from V and 3 bases from J, the gap between germline ends came to 12 bases. Here the CDR3 reads CSVVSRGANEKLFF. As DNA, the CDR3 is TGCAGCGTTGTTAGCAGGGGAGCTAATGAAAAACTGTTTTTT.

This clone came up many times. V usage is TRBV6-1 and J usage is TRBJ2-2; D remains ambiguous. Germline CDR1 reads MNHNS; CDR2 reads SASEGT. The CDR3 totals 13 residues. Trimming pared 6 bases from V and 2 bases from J, leaving 7 bases between. CDR3 sequence reads: CASSEINTGELFF. CDR3 nucleotide sequence: TGTGCCAGCAGCGAGATAAACACCGGGGAGCTGTTTTTT.

This clone was seen more than once but under ten times. The germline gene is not matched at one end of the junction; a read error may be the cause. The chain uses TRBV6-2 or TRBV6-3 and TRBJ1-2, with TRBD1 matching over 7 bases. Germline lookup yields CDR1 MNHEY and CDR2 SVGEGT. This CDR3 has 15 residues. In DNA form, the CDR3 reads TGTGCCAGCAGTTACTTCGACGGGACAGTCGATGGCTATACCTTC. Translated, it gives CASSYFDGTVDGYTF.

This clone occurred a few times. This chain joins TRBV20-1 and TRBJ2-1, with 9 bases lining up with TRBD2. Germline values: CDR1 DFQATT, CDR2 SNEGSKA (reference sequence). CDR3 size: 16 residues. The ends lost 0 bases at V and 5 bases at J; junction bases unmatched: 8. The CDR3 nucleotides read TGCAGTGCTAGAGATTACCTAGCGGGACTGGACAATGAGCAGTTCTTC. It is translated as CSARDYLAGLDNEQFF.

This clone was observed a handful of times. This rearrangement joins TRBV27 to TRBJ1-2; a possible D gene is TRBD1 (5 bases). Germline values: CDR1 MNHEY, CDR2 SMNVEV (reference sequence). Trimming pared 2 bases from V and 2 bases from J, leaving 9 bases between. CDR3 length equals 14 residues. The CDR3 nucleotides read TGTGCCAGCAGTTTAAAGGGGTCCAACTATGGCTACACCTTC. Translating gives CASSLKGSNYGYTF.